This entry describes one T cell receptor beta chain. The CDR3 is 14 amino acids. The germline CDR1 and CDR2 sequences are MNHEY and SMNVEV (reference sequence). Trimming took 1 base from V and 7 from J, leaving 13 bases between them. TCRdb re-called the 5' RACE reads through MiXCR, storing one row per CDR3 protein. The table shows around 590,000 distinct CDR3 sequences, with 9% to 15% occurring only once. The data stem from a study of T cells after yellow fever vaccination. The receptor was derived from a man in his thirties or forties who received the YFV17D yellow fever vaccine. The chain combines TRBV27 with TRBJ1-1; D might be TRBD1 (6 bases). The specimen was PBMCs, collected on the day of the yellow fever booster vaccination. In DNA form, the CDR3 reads TGTGCCAGCAGTTTATTCGGACAGCGAAGTGAAGCTTTCTTT. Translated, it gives CASSLFGQRSEAFF.